Reported below is one TCR beta chain. Its antigen has not been determined. One base away there is no much larger clone; base qualities are not given. TCRbeta CDR3 regions were amplified from genomic DNA by means of the immunoSEQ Assay, a bias-controlled multiplex PCR. As for the original processing: The number of nucleated cells in each sample was estimated by amplification of reference gene primers within the assay. To quantify the absolute abundance of each unique TCRbeta CDR3 rearrangement, sequence reads were collapsed and filtered. For each sample, productive Simpson clonality was calculated as the square root of Simpson's diversity index over productive rearrangements. TCRdb holds this immuneACCESS table with in-frame rearrangements only. Some clones are missing; in checked studies, unresolved V genes explain under half, and the rest has no known cause. That table gives V, J and clone size, and the DNA gave D and trimming. This sample lists roughly 220,000 clones; approximately 82% were detected once. Jointly, the top ten make up approximately 16% of the sample.

From the germline V gene, CDR1 is MDHEN and CDR2 is SYDVKM. The germline V end is reduced by 6 bases and the J end by 8 bases; junction bases left unmatched: 10. From its cysteine to its phenylalanine, the CDR3 spans 14 amino acids. The kept DNA is CDR3 alone, 42 bases in frame from the first base. The sample belongs to a study of blood T cell repertoires in COVID-19 (TCRdb year 2020). Regarding the complete study: The collaborator samples originated in the United States, Italy and Spain and spanned the acute and convalescent phases of COVID-19. The prospective study material was composed of cDNA or gDNA derived from T cells, B-cell-depleted T cells, or PBMCs. Deeply sampled blood TCRbeta repertoires from subjects exposed to, actively infected with, or recovered from COVID-19 were included in the dataset. The repertoires were made available in a free public database intended to serve as a resource for research on the immune response to SARS-CoV-2. The samples were drawn from two sources: the first 160 participants of the ongoing ImmuneRACE study, and 1,254 subjects contributed by 6 global collaborators. The sample metadata nearly always contained a de-identified subject ID, COVID-19 status, age in years and sex. HLA class I and class II types, where available, came from metadata supplied by the sample provider rather than from assay-based typing.

Participants in the prospective study were aged 18 to 89 years, lived in about two dozen United States geographic areas, and enrolled through a virtual design. To assign participants to cohorts, the prospective study relied on clinical history that participants themselves reported in a screening survey and a study questionnaire. For ImmuneRACE Cohort 3, a participant was defined as recovered based on two consecutive negative NP/OP PCR tests, clearance by a healthcare professional, or resolution of symptoms. In the prospective study, mobile phlebotomists collected whole blood, serum and a nasopharyngeal or oropharyngeal swab from each participant. Over a roughly two-month period, participants in the prospective study had the option of providing additional blood draws and questionnaires. Prospective study blood samples were shipped either frozen or at room temperature before DNA extraction. The study at large found these results: The quantity of clinical and demographic metadata differed by source and by participant and was supplied without curation.

The sequence was obtained from a man aged 35 to 55 who had recovered from COVID-19. Recombination linked TRBV28 to TRBJ1-3; 7 bases in the middle match TRBD1. The specimen was PBMCs or T cells enriched from blood (not recorded which). The DNA is TGTGCCAGCAGCTCTAACGACAGGGCGGACACCATATATTTT. It specifies CASSSNDRADTIYF.